This T cell receptor (beta chain) originates from a study of neurological immune-mediated disorders. Study-wide results and caveats: Expanded clones shared no CDR3 amino acid sequences across subjects, suggesting private repertoires in all groups.

V shed 6 bases and J shed 4 bases, with 13 bases lying between them. This CDR3 region has 13 residues. TCRdb processed the 5' RACE reads anew with MiXCR; each CDR3 protein has one entry. Seen here are fewer than 70,000 distinct CDR3 sequences, roughly 9.8% observed once, and the top ten hold 9.5% to 15%. This clonotype occurred many times. Its antigen is currently unknown. Time point reported: longitudinal time-point 2. Unsorted libraries were prepared from 2 million PBMCs that had been stored at -80 C. Sequences were obtained from PBMCs. The receptor comes from a man aged 25 to 40 in good health. This chain uses TRBV12-3 or TRBV12-4 with TRBJ2-7; D is perhaps TRBD2 (6 bases). The CDR3 coding sequence is TGTGCCAGCAGGCCCACGGAGGGATACGAGCAGTACTTC. As protein: CASRPTEGYEQYF.